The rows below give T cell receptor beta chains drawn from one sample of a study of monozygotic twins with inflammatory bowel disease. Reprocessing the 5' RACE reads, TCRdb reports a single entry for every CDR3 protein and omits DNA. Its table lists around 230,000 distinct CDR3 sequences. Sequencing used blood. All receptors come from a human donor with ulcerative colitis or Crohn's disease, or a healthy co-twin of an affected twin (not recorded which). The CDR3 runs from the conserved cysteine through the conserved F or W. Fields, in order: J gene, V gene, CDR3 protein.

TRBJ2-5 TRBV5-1 CASSFGQALRGQETQYF
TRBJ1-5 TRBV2 CASSDSDTNQPQHF
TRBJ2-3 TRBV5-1 CASSLGLAATDTQYF
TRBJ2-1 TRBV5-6 CASSSEIVQGRIYNEQFF
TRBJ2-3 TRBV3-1 CASSQDWEDTQYF
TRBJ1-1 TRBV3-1 CASSQPNTEAFF
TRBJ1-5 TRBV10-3 CAISQDRDSNQPQHF
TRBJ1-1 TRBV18 CASSPTSGGETEAFF
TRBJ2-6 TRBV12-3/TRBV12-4 CASSLRPFSGANVLTF
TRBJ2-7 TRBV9 CASSPPTAHYEQYF
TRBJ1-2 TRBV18 CASSPNYGQGSVANYGYTF
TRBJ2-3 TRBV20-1 CSASDPRGSTDTQYF
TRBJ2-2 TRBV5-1 CASRFNTGELFF
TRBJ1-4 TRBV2 CASSIRERTNEKLFF
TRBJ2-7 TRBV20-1 CSARDPAGLAMYEQYF
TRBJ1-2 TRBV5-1 CASSLGTGPSNYGYTF
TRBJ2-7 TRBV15 CATSSLPDRADEQYF
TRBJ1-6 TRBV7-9 CASSLARNSYNSPLHF
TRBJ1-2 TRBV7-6 CASSFYEDRINYGYTF
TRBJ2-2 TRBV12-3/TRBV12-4 CASTGTPGGVTGELFF
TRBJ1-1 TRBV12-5 CASGLQENTEAFF
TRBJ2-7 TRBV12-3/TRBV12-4 CASSLRTRYEQYF
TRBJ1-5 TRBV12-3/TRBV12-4 CASSLSRGAMPQHF
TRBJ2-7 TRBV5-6 CASSFGVGAYEQYF
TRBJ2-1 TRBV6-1 CASSDRGTNEQFF
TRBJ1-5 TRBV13 CASSLARGQGGPQHF
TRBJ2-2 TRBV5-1 CASSEGNTGELFF
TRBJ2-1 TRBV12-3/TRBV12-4 CASSPGTGILLVEFF
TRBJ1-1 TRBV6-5 CASSYLKGRENPQKAFF
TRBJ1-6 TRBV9 CASSPVGQYNSPLHF
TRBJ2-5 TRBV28 CASSLGGWSETQYF
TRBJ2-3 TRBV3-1 CASSRLAGSTDTQYF
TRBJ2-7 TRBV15 CATSRDPWQNYEQYF
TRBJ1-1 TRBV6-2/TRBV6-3 CASSSKPLVGAFF
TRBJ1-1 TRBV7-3 CASSLQGRGGPMNTEAFF
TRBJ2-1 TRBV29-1 CSAAGTVLYNEQFF
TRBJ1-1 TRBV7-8 CASSSVNTGYGGSEAFF
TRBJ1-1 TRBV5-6 CASSSLGTTEAFF
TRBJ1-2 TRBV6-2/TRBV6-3 CASSYPPAELAYGYTF
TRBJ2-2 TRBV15 CATGRGDTGELFF
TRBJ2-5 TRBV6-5 CASSYEQRWAGETQYF